This T cell receptor (beta chain) was recovered during a study of T cells in Graves' hyperthyroidism and ophthalmopathy. Investigators excluded patients with uncontrolled infection, other autoimmune disease, pregnancy or lactation. Thyroid ultrasound and orbital computed tomography, with clinical symptoms and serum thyroxine and TRAb, informed diagnoses. This CDR3 region has 14 residues. The ends lost 6 bases at V and 3 bases at J; junction bases unmatched: 7. CDR1 DFQATT and CDR2 SNEGSKA come from the germline V gene (reference sequence). Study findings and constraints: Most expanded thyroid clonotypes above 0.001 recurred in blood. Classification by a 13 V-J model distinguished ophthalmopathy from stable hyperthyroidism.

For this clonotype: Its antigen is as yet unknown.

The CDR3 regions of TCR beta were amplified from RNA transcripts. Carried out on the TCR CDR3, a first-round RT-PCR used the HTBI primer set. TCRdb independently ran MiXCR on the multiplex PCR reads; one entry per CDR3 protein. The sample lists about 570,000 distinct CDR3 sequences, around 46% occurring once. The material sequenced was peripheral blood or thyroid tissue (not recorded which). The receptor was derived from an adult woman with Graves' disease, either hyperthyroidism or ophthalmopathy (not recorded which). This chain joins TRBV20-1 and TRBJ2-7; 11 bases line up with TRBD2. The DNA for the CDR3 is TGCAGTGCCCCCCAACTAGCGGGAGTCTACGAGCAGTACTTC. It is translated as CSAPQLAGVYEQYF.